Listed below are T cell receptor beta chains from one sample, sequenced in a study of cytomegalovirus exposure and HLA in healthy donors. Generated by immunoSEQ multiplex PCR, the TCRdb table keeps only in-frame clones and is missing some. Altogether 55,000 to 85,000 clones are present, around 61% being singletons, with the ten largest covering approximately 3%. Sequencing used PBMCs. Receptors originate from a woman in her fifties or sixties in good health and CMV-seronegative. The CDR3 runs from the conserved cysteine through the conserved F or W. The D gene is left open where the match is weak. Clone size, where shown, is once, few, many, or a class for clones that have expanded.

J gene: TRBJ2-2; V gene: TRBV27; CDR3 length: 16; clone size: .; D gene: TRBD2; CDR3 DNA: TGTGCCAGCAGTTCCCTAGCGGGAGCGAGGACCGGGGAGCTGTTTTTT; CDR3 protein: CASSSLAGARTGELFF
J gene: TRBJ2-1; V gene: TRBV5-3; CDR3 length: 15; clone size: .; D gene: TRBD2; CDR3 DNA: TGTGCCAGAAGCTGTAGCGGGATCCCCTACAATGAGCAGTTCTTC; CDR3 protein: CARSCSGIPYNEQFF
J gene: TRBJ1-2; V gene: TRBV27; CDR3 length: 15; clone size: once; D gene: TRBD1; CDR3 DNA: TGTGCCAGCAGTTCAAGGGCAGGGGGCGACTATGGCTACACCTTC; CDR3 protein: CASSSRAGGDYGYTF
J gene: TRBJ1-4; V gene: TRBV28; CDR3 length: 14; clone size: .; D gene: .; CDR3 DNA: TGTGCCAGCAGTGCCGGGACAACTAATGAAAAACTGTTTTTT; CDR3 protein: CASSAGTTNEKLFF
J gene: TRBJ2-1; V gene: TRBV6-5; CDR3 length: 14; clone size: .; D gene: TRBD2; CDR3 DNA: TGTGCCAGCACCTTAGCGGGAGGGCACAATGAGCAGTTCTTC; CDR3 protein: CASTLAGGHNEQFF
J gene: TRBJ2-5; V gene: TRBV5-1; CDR3 length: 15; clone size: .; D gene: TRBD2; CDR3 DNA: TGCGCCAGCAGCTTGGAAGGTAGCGGGGAAGAGACCCAGTACTTC; CDR3 protein: CASSLEGSGEETQYF
J gene: TRBJ2-1; V gene: TRBV5-1; CDR3 length: 12; clone size: few; D gene: .; CDR3 DNA: TGCGCCAGCAGTCAACTAGGTGATGAGCAGTTCTTC; CDR3 protein: CASSQLGDEQFF
J gene: TRBJ2-3; V gene: TRBV2; CDR3 length: 11; clone size: .; D gene: .; CDR3 DNA: TGTGCCAGCAGTGAGGGGACCGGGGGGCATTTT; CDR3 protein: CASSEGTGGHF
J gene: TRBJ2-7; V gene: TRBV10-3; CDR3 length: 15; clone size: .; D gene: TRBD2; CDR3 DNA: TGTGCCATCAGTGAGCCTACTAGCGGGGCCTACGAGCAGTACTTC; CDR3 protein: CAISEPTSGAYEQYF
J gene: TRBJ1-1; V gene: TRBV15; CDR3 length: 12; clone size: .; D gene: .; CDR3 DNA: TGTGCCACCAAGGGGGTGAACACTGAAGCTTTCTTT; CDR3 protein: CATKGVNTEAFF
J gene: TRBJ2-6; V gene: TRBV5-4; CDR3 length: 16; clone size: once; D gene: .; CDR3 DNA: TGTGCCAGCAGGTCGGGCGGGTATTCTGGGGCCAACGTCCTGACTTTC; CDR3 protein: CASRSGGYSGANVLTF
J gene: TRBJ1-2; V gene: TRBV7-9; CDR3 length: 15; clone size: few; D gene: TRBD1; CDR3 DNA: TGTGCCAGCAGCTCCGGACAGGGAAGCGTCTATGGCTACACCTTC; CDR3 protein: CASSSGQGSVYGYTF
J gene: TRBJ2-2; V gene: TRBV4-2; CDR3 length: 17; clone size: .; D gene: .; CDR3 DNA: TGTGCCAGCAGCCAAGAAGGGGGAGCGGCGAACACCGGGGAGCTGTTTTTT; CDR3 protein: CASSQEGGAANTGELFF
J gene: TRBJ1-5; V gene: TRBV28; CDR3 length: 12; clone size: .; D gene: .; CDR3 DNA: TGTGCCAGCAGTTTAAGGGGTCAGCCCCAGCATTTT; CDR3 protein: CASSLRGQPQHF
J gene: TRBJ2-3; V gene: TRBV12-5; CDR3 length: 12; clone size: .; D gene: .; CDR3 DNA: TGTGCTAGTGGTTCCTACGGAGATACGCAGTATTTT; CDR3 protein: CASGSYGDTQYF
J gene: TRBJ2-5; V gene: TRBV19; CDR3 length: 14; clone size: .; D gene: .; CDR3 DNA: TGTGCCAGTAAGGAGGGGGCGCTAGGAGAGACCCAGTACTTC; CDR3 protein: CASKEGALGETQYF
J gene: TRBJ2-7; V gene: TRBV5-8; CDR3 length: 15; clone size: .; D gene: TRBD2; CDR3 DNA: TGTGCCAGCAGCTTTAGCGGGAGTGCACCTGGCGAGCAGTACTTC; CDR3 protein: CASSFSGSAPGEQYF
J gene: TRBJ1-2; V gene: TRBV6-5; CDR3 length: 14; clone size: few; D gene: .; CDR3 DNA: TGTGCCAGCAGTTTCTCCACGGGGAGGGATGGCTACACCTTC; CDR3 protein: CASSFSTGRDGYTF
J gene: TRBJ2-2; V gene: TRBV5-1; CDR3 length: 13; clone size: .; D gene: .; CDR3 DNA: TGCGCCAGCAGTTACGGGGTTTCCGGGGAGCTGTTTTTT; CDR3 protein: CASSYGVSGELFF
J gene: TRBJ1-1; V gene: TRBV7-8; CDR3 length: 15; clone size: few; D gene: TRBD1; CDR3 DNA: TGTGCCAGCAGCTTAGTTCAGGGGGCGGGCACTGAAGCTTTCTTT; CDR3 protein: CASSLVQGAGTEAFF
J gene: TRBJ1-5; V gene: TRBV15; CDR3 length: 15; clone size: .; D gene: TRBD1; CDR3 DNA: TGTGCCACCAGCCGGACAGGGATTCTCAATCAGCCCCAGCATTTT; CDR3 protein: CATSRTGILNQPQHF
J gene: TRBJ2-2; V gene: TRBV4-3; CDR3 length: 18; clone size: .; D gene: TRBD2; CDR3 DNA: TGCGCCAGCAGCCAAGATCTCTCTAGCGGGAGGATCACCGGGGAGCTGTTTTTT; CDR3 protein: CASSQDLSSGRITGELFF
J gene: TRBJ2-7; V gene: TRBV28; CDR3 length: 15; clone size: .; D gene: TRBD1; CDR3 DNA: TGTGCCAGCAGGGGGGAAACGGGACAGGGCCACGAGCAGTACTTC; CDR3 protein: CASRGETGQGHEQYF
J gene: TRBJ2-1; V gene: TRBV7-9; CDR3 length: 15; clone size: .; D gene: TRBD2; CDR3 DNA: TGTGCCAGCAGCTTCGCTAGCGGGAGCTACAATGAGCAGTTCTTC; CDR3 protein: CASSFASGSYNEQFF
J gene: TRBJ2-3; V gene: TRBV5-1; CDR3 length: 14; clone size: many; D gene: .; CDR3 DNA: TGCGCCAGCAGCTCCCGGGACATCACAGATACGCAGTATTTT; CDR3 protein: CASSSRDITDTQYF
J gene: TRBJ2-1; V gene: TRBV28; CDR3 length: 16; clone size: few; D gene: TRBD2; CDR3 DNA: TGTGCCAGCAGTTTAGGGGCGGCGGGAGGCCTGAATGAGCAGTTCTTC; CDR3 protein: CASSLGAAGGLNEQFF
J gene: TRBJ1-5; V gene: TRBV9; CDR3 length: 15; clone size: .; D gene: TRBD1; CDR3 DNA: TGTGCCAGCAGCGTAGACCCAGGGGGCGGTCAGCCCCAGCATTTT; CDR3 protein: CASSVDPGGGQPQHF
J gene: TRBJ1-1; V gene: TRBV4-3; CDR3 length: 14; clone size: .; D gene: .; CDR3 DNA: TGCGCCAGCAGCCAAGATTTTATGAACACTGAAGCTTTCTTT; CDR3 protein: CASSQDFMNTEAFF
J gene: TRBJ1-1; V gene: TRBV4-1; CDR3 length: 14; clone size: once; D gene: .; CDR3 DNA: TGCGCCAGCAGCCCGAGGAGTGGCGCCGCTGAAGCTTTCTTT; CDR3 protein: CASSPRSGAAEAFF